Below are 8 T cell receptor beta chains sequenced from a single sample in a study of T-cell memory formation after mild COVID-19. TCRdb re-called the 5' RACE reads with MiXCR, one entry per CDR3 protein. Among 450,000 to 650,000 distinct CDR3 sequences listed, roughly a fifth were seen once. Sample: PBMCs or a T cell subset sorted from them (not recorded which). Receptors were obtained from an adult woman who had mild COVID-19 (a few samples of this study predate the infection). Cell type and time point are not known.

The CDR3 sequence: CASSYERAGATDTQYF. The CDR3 region has the DNA TGTGCCAGCAGTTACGAGAGGGCTGGGGCCACAGATACGCAGTATTTT. This chain joins TRBV6-5 and TRBJ2-3; D may be TRBD1 or TRBD2 (5 bases each). CDR3 length: 16 amino acids. Germline V gene data show CDR1 as MNHEY and CDR2 as SVGAGI. The V end lost 2 bases, the J end lost 2 bases, and 14 bases lay between the germline ends.

The V and J genes are TRBV5-1 and TRBJ2-1, with D perhaps matching TRBD2 (6 bases). V was pared by 0 bases and J by 5 bases, with 15 bases between. CDR3 length equals 16 residues. Germline CDR1 and CDR2: SGHRS and YFSETQ. CDR3 nucleotides: TGCGCCAGCAGCTTGGTTGGGGGGATGTTGAACAATGAGCAGTTCTTC. Translating gives CASSLVGGMLNNEQFF. The variable domain in full, completed from reference TRBV5-1 and TRBJ2-1, reads KAGVTQTPRYLIKTRGQQVTLSCSPISGHRSVSWYQQTPGQGLQFLFEYFSETQRNKGNFPGRFSGRQFSNSRSEMNVSTLELGDSALYLCASSLVGGMLNNEQFFGPGTRLTVL.

There are a few counts of this clonotype. The chain is built from TRBV7-9 and TRBJ2-3; D is uncertain. CDR1 is SEHNR and CDR2 is FQNEAQ in the germline V gene (reference sequence). The V end was cut by 8 bases, the J end by 5 bases, with 5 bases between. The CDR3 is 10 residues long. The CDR3 sequence: CASLQDTQYF. The CDR3 nucleotides read TGTGCCAGCCTCCAAGATACGCAGTATTTT. Filled out from reference TRBV7-9 and TRBJ2-3, the complete variable domain reads DTGVSQNPRHKITKRGQNVTFRCDPISEHNRLYWYRQTLGQGPEFLTYFQNEAQLEKSRLLSDRFSAERPKGSFSTLEIQRTEQGDSAMYLCASLQDTQYFGPGTRLTVL.

This chain joins TRBV27 and TRBJ1-1, with D hard to call. The CDR3 runs 14 residues. CDR1 and CDR2 from the germline V gene are MNHEY and SMNVEV (reference sequence). The CDR3 spells CARAGAHSNTEAFF. CDR3 coding DNA: TGTGCGAGGGCAGGTGCCCACTCGAACACTGAAGCTTTCTTT.

A few counts support this clonotype. The gene calls are TRBV14 and TRBJ2-1, with 11 bases identical to TRBD2. After removal of 2 bases from V and 2 bases from J, the junction contained 5 bases not matched to a gene. The CDR3 extends over 17 amino acids. Germline CDR1 reads SGHDN; CDR2 reads FVKESK. This CDR3 is CASSQLKTSGAYNEQFF. For the CDR3, the DNA is TGTGCCAGCAGCCAATTAAAGACTAGCGGGGCCTACAATGAGCAGTTCTTC. The variable domain in full, completed from reference TRBV14 and TRBJ2-1, reads EAGVTQFPSHSVIEKGQTVTLRCDPISGHDNLYWYRRVMGKEIKFLLHFVKESKQDESGMPNNRFLAERTGGTYSTLKVQPAELEDSGVYFCASSQLKTSGAYNEQFFGPGTRLTVL.

The chain employs TRBV5-1 and TRBJ2-3; 7 bases map to TRBD1. The CDR3 covers 14 residues. Germline CDR1 and CDR2: SGHRS and YFSETQ. The ends lost 2 bases at V and 6 bases at J; junction bases unmatched: 6. CDR3 DNA sequence: TGCGCCAGCAGCTTTGACAGGGAAGAGGATACGCAGTATTTT. Protein product: CASSFDREEDTQYF.

The V call is TRBV30, the J call TRBJ2-7, with D possibly TRBD2 on 5 matching bases. The germline V gene encodes CDR1 GTSNPN and CDR2 SVGIG (reference sequence). Trimming took 2 bases from V and 2 from J, leaving 13 bases between them. The CDR3 spans 14 residues. CDR3 region: CAWSLPGSTYEQYF. The CDR3 coding sequence is TGTGCCTGGAGTTTACCGGGGAGTACCTACGAGCAGTACTTC.

The rearrangement uses TRBV15 and TRBJ1-4, with D perhaps TRBD1 (6 bases). This CDR3 is built from 15 residues. Trimming removed 0 bases at V and 7 bases at J, with 12 bases between. CDR1 and CDR2 from the germline V gene are LNHNV and YYDKDF (reference sequence). The CDR3 region is CATSRDFTGSEKLFF. For the CDR3, the DNA is TGTGCCACCAGCAGAGATTTTACAGGGAGTGAAAAACTGTTTTTT.